This TCR beta chain was observed in a study of T cells in Graves' hyperthyroidism and ophthalmopathy. Regarding the study as a whole: Also found in blood were most expanded thyroid clonotypes above 0.001.

This clonotype appeared many times. Its target is unknown. Diagnosis relied on clinical symptoms, serum thyroxine and TRAb, thyroid ultrasound and orbital computed tomography. The CDR3 totals 14 residues. CDR1 SGHAT and CDR2 FQNNGV come from the germline V gene. V lost 5 bases and J 0 bases, leaving 7 bases between the germline ends. It was RNA transcripts that yielded the amplified TCR beta CDR3 regions. Researchers ran a first-round RT-PCR on the TCR CDR3 using the HTBI primer set. From the multiplex PCR reads, TCRdb called clonotypes with MiXCR, one entry per CDR3 protein. The sample lists around 370,000 distinct CDR3 sequences; less than 20% were seen once.

The J gene is TRBJ1-4, the V gene TRBV11-2; no firm D call. The sequenced sample was blood. This receptor was obtained from a man aged 18 to 29 with Graves' ophthalmopathy. The CDR3 bases are TGTGCCAGCAGCCCACGAGCAACTAATGAAAAACTGTTTTTT. It yields the protein CASSPRATNEKLFF.